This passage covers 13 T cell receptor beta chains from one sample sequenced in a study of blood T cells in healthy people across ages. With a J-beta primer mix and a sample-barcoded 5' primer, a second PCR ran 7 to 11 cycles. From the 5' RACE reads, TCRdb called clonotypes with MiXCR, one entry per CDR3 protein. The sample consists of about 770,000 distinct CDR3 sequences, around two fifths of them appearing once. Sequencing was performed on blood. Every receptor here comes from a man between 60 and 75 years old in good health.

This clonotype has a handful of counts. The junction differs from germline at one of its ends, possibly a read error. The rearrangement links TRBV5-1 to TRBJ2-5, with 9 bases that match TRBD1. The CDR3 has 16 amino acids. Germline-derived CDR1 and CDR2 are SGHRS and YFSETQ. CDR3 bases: TGCGCCAGCAGCTTGGCGGGACAGGGTATACAAGAGACTCAGTACTTC. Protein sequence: CASSLAGQGIQETQYF.

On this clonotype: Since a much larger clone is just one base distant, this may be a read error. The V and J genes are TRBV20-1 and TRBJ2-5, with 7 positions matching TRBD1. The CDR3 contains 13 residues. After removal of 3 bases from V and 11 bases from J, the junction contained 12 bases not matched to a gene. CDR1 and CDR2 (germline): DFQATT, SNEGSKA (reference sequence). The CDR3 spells CSASQGQLFVQYF. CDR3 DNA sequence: TGCAGTGCTAGCCAGGGACAGTTATTCGTGCAGTACTTC.

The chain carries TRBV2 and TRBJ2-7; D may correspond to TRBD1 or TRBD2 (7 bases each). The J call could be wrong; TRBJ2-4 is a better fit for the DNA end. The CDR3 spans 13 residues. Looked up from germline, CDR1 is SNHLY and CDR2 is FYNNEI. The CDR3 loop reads CASRGGTENIQYF. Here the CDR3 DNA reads TGTGCCAGCAGGGGGGGGACAGAAAACATTCAGTACTTC.

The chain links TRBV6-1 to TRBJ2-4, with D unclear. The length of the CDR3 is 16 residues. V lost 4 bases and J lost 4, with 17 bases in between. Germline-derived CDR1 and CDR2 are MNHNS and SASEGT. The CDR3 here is CASSARYLDWKNIQYF. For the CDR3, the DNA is TGTGCCAGCAGTGCCCGATATCTCGACTGGAAAAACATTCAGTACTTC.

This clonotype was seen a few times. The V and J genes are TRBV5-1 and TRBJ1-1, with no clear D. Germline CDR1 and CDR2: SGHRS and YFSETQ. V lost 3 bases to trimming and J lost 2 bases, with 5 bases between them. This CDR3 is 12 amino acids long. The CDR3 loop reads CASSSYNTEAFF. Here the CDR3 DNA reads TGCGCCAGCAGCTCCTATAACACTGAAGCTTTCTTT.

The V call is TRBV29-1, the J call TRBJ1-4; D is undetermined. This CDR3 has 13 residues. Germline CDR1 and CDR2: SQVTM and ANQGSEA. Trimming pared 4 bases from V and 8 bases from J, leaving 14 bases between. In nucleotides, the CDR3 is TGCAGCGTTGGGGCAGCCCTTGGGGAAAAACTGTTTTTT. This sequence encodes CSVGAALGEKLFF.

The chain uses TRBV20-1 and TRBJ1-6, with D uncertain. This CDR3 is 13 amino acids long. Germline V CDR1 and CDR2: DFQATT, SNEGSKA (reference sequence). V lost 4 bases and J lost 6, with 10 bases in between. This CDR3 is CSATFRPNSPLHF. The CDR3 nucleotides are TGCAGTGCTACGTTCAGACCTAATTCACCCCTCCACTTT.

The CDR3, as DNA: TGCAGTGCTAGAGATCTGGGGCCTAGGATTGAGACCCAGTACTTC. It codes for CSARDLGPRIETQYF. The chain joins TRBV20-1 to TRBJ2-5; a weak D match, TRBD1 (5 bases). Between the trimmed V and J ends, which lost 0 bases and 5 bases, there was a span of 16 bases. Germline V CDR1 and CDR2: DFQATT, SNEGSKA (reference sequence). This CDR3 spans 15 amino acids.

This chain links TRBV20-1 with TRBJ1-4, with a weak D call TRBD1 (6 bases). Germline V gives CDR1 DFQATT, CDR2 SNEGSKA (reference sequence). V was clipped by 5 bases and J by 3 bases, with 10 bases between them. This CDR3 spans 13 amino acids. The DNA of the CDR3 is TGCAGTGCTCAGGACAGAGCTAATGAAAAACTGTTTTTT. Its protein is CSAQDRANEKLFF.

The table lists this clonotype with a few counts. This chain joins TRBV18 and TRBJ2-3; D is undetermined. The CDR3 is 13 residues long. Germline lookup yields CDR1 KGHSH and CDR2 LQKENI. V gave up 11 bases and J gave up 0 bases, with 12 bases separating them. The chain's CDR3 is CAAREASTDTQYF. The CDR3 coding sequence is TGTGCCGCTCGTGAGGCTAGCACAGATACGCAGTATTTT.

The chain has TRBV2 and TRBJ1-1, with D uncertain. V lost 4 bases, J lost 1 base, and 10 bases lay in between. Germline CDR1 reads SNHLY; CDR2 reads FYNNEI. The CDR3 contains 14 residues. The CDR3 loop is CASSGTETNTEAFF. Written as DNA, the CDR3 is TGTGCCAGCAGTGGAACTGAAACGAACACTGAAGCTTTCTTT. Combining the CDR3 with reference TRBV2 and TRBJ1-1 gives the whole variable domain EPEVTQTPSHQVTQMGQEVILRCVPISNHLYFYWYRQILGQKVEFLVSFYNNEISEKSEIFDDQFSVERPDGSNFTLKIRSTKLEDSAMYFCASSGTETNTEAFFGQGTRLTVV.

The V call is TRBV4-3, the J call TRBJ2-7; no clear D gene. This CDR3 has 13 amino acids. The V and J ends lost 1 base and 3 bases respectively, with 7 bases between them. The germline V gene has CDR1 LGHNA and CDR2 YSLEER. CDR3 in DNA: TGCGCCAGCAGCCAAGGCACCCACTACGAGCAGTACTTC. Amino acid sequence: CASSQGTHYEQYF.

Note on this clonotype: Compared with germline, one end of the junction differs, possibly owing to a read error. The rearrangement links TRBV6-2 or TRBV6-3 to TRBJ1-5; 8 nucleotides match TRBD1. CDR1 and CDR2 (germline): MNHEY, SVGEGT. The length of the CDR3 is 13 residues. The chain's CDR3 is CASSERQGQPLHF. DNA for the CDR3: TGTGCCAGCAGTGAACGACAGGGGCAGCCCCTGCATTTT.